The present TCR beta chain was sequenced within a study of blood T cell repertoires in COVID-19. Across the study: Sites in the United States, Italy and Spain provided acute and convalescent COVID-19 samples. Nucleic acid was either cDNA or gDNA, and it came from T cells, B-cell-depleted T cells, or PBMCs.

In the original processing: Estimated nucleated cell counts came from reference gene primer amplification. Generated by immunoSEQ multiplex PCR, the TCRdb table keeps only in-frame clones and is missing some. The V and J calls and the clone size are those of that table, but D and trimming were determined from the DNA. The sample holds some 15,000 clones, around 70% seen once. Trimming pared 0 bases from V and 7 bases from J, leaving 9 bases between. Germline V gene lookup returns CDR1 SGHAT and CDR2 FQDESV (reference sequence). This CDR3 is built from 13 residues. This receptor was obtained from a man in his sixties with acute or convalescent COVID-19. Material: peripheral blood. This sequence joins TRBV11-1 and TRBJ1-2; tentatively, D is TRBD1 (5 bases). CDR3 DNA: TGTGCCAGCAGCTTAGCAGGGGCCGCTGGCTACACCTTC. Translation: CASSLAGAAGYTF.